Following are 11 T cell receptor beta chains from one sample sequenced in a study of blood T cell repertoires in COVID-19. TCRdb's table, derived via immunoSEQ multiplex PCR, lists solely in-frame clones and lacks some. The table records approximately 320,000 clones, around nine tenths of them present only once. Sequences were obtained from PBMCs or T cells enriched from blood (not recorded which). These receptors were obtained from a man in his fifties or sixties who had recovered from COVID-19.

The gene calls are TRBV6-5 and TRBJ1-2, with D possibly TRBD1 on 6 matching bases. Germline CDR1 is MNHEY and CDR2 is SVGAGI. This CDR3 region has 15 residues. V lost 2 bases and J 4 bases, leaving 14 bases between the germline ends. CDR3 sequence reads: CASSYLQGSGYGYTF. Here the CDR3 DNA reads TGTGCCAGCAGTTACCTACAGGGTTCCGGCTATGGCTACACCTTC.

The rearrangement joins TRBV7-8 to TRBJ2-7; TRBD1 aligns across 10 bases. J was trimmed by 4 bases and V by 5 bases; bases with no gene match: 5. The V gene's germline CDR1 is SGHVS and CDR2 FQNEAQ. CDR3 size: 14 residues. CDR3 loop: CASSQDRGTYEQYF. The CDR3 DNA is TGTGCCAGCAGCCAGGACAGGGGGACGTACGAGCAGTACTTC.

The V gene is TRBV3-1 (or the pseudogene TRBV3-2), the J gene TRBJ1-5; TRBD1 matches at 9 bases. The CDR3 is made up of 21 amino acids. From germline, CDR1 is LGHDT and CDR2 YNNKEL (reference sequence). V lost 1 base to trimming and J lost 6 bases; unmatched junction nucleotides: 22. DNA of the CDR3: TGTGCCAGCAGCCAAGGTAGTAATCTTCGGGACAGGGAGAGGATGTGTCAGCCCCAGCATTTT. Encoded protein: CASSQGSNLRDRERMCQPQHF.

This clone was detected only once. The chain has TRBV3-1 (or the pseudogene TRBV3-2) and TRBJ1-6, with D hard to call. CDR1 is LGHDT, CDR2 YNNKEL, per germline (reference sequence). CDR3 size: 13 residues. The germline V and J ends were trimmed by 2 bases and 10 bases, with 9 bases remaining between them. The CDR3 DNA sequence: TGTGCCAGCAGCCAAATTGGGAGATCACCCCTCCACTTT. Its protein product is CASSQIGRSPLHF.

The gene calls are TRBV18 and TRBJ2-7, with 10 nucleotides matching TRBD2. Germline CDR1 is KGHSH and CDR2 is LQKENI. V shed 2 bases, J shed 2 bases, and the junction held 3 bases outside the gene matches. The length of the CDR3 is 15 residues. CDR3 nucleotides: TGTGCCAGCTCACCAGTAGCGGGGGGCCCCTACGAGCAGTACTTC. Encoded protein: CASSPVAGGPYEQYF.

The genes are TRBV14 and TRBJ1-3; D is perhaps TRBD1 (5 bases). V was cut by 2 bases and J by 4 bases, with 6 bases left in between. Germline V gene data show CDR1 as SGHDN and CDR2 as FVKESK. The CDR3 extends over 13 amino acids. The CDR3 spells CASSQNRGNTIYF. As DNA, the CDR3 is TGTGCCAGCAGCCAAAACAGGGGAAACACCATATATTTT. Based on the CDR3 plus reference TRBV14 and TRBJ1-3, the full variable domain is EAGVTQFPSHSVIEKGQTVTLRCDPISGHDNLYWYRRVMGKEIKFLLHFVKESKQDESGMPNNRFLAERTGGTYSTLKVQPAELEDSGVYFCASSQNRGNTIYFGEGSWLTVV.

The chain's CDR3 is CSASSGDASYNEQFF. As DNA, the CDR3 is TGCAGTGCTAGTAGCGGGGACGCCTCCTACAATGAGCAGTTCTTC. The chain combines TRBV20-1 with TRBJ2-1; 8 nucleotides line up with TRBD2. Germline loops: CDR1 DFQATT, CDR2 SNEGSKA (reference sequence). The CDR3 runs 15 residues. Trimming at V came to 3 bases and at J to 0 bases, leaving 4 bases not matched to a gene.

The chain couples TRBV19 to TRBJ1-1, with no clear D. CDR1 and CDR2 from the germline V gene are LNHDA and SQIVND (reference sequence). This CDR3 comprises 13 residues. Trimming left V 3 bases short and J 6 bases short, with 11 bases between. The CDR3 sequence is CASSINALAEAFF. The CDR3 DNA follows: TGTGCCAGTAGTATTAACGCTTTAGCTGAAGCTTTCTTT.

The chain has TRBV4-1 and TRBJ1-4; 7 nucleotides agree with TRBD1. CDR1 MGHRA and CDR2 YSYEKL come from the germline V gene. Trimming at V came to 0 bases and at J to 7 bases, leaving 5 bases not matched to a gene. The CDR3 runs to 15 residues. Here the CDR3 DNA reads TGCGCCAGCAGCCAAGAGAGGGGGCGGACTGAAAAACTGTTTTTT. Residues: CASSQERGRTEKLFF.

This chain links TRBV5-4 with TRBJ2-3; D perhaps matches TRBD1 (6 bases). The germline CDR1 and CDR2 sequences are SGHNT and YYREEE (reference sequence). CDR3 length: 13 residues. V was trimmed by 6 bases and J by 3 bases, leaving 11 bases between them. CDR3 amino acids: CASTPTGTDTQYF. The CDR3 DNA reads TGTGCCAGCACTCCCACAGGGACAGATACGCAGTATTTT.

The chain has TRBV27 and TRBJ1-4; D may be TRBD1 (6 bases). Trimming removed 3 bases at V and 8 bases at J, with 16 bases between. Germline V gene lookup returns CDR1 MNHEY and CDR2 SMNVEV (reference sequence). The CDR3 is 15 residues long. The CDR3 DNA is TGTGCCAGCAGTTTTATCAGGGGTGTTCGCGAAAAACTGTTTTTT. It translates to CASSFIRGVREKLFF.